This T cell receptor beta chain was found in a study of cytomegalovirus exposure and HLA in healthy donors. The PCR ran on 60 Vbeta and 13 Jbeta primers. Original processing notes: Later, 65 million to 90 million unique TCR beta chains were counted in an analysis, and roughly 11 million of them were shared. Using immunoSEQ multiplex PCR, the repertoire was profiled, and TCRdb retains in-frame clones only, with some absent. From that table come the V and J calls and clone size; the DNA was used to work out D and trimming. The table records more than 95,000 clones, less than 85% of them present only once. The study, taken as a whole, reports: Follow-up analysis later connected one missense variant in DCLRE1C with trimming of TCR beta V- and J-genes. The authors enumerated over 150 TCR beta chains as linked to cytomegalovirus.

Comment on this clone: What it binds is unknown.

V dropped 2 bases and J dropped 4 bases, with 21 bases sitting between them. The CDR3 spans 17 residues. Germline CDR1 reads SGHKS; CDR2 reads YYEKEE (reference sequence). V usage is TRBV5-5 and J usage is TRBJ1-2; D not resolved. The source material was PBMCs. The clonotype was recovered from a female donor in good health and CMV-seronegative. The CDR3 protein is CASSFMRKDLWSYGYTF. The DNA of the CDR3 is TGTGCCAGCAGCTTTATGAGAAAGGATCTCTGGAGCTATGGCTACACCTTC.